These 3 T cell receptor beta chains were sequenced from one sample in a study of blood T cell repertoires in COVID-19. Sequenced by immunoSEQ multiplex PCR; TCRdb stores in-frame clones only, minus some. The sample yields around 250,000 clones, roughly 88% seen once. Sequenced sample: peripheral blood. The source is a woman at least 80 years old with COVID-19, enrolled during active disease.

This clone was seen more than once but under ten times. The chain has TRBV19 and TRBJ2-7; D is undetermined. The germline CDR1 and CDR2 sequences are LNHDA and SQIVND (reference sequence). Trimming left V 5 bases short and J 3 bases short, with 8 bases between. This CDR3 region has 12 residues. The DNA of the CDR3 is TGTGCCAGTAGTCTAAACGACTACGAGCAGTACGTC. Amino acid sequence: CASSLNDYEQYV.

The sample holds a few counts of this clone. The rearrangement links TRBV7-8 to TRBJ1-4; D remains ambiguous. The V gene lost 1 base and the J gene lost 8 bases, with 8 bases spanning the gap. Germline V gene lookup returns CDR1 SGHVS and CDR2 FQNEAQ. The CDR3 extends over 13 amino acids. The CDR3 region is CASSLGSGEKLFF. The CDR3 DNA sequence: TGTGCCAGCAGCTTAGGCTCGGGGGAAAAACTGTTTTTT.

The rearrangement uses TRBV2 and TRBJ2-2, with TRBD1 matching 8 bases. CDR1 SNHLY and CDR2 FYNNEI come from the germline V gene. The trim removed 7 bases at V and 1 base at J, leaving 11 bases unmatched. The CDR3 loop spans 17 amino acids. The CDR3 coding sequence is TGTGCCAGCAAGCTAATGACAGGGGATTTGAACACCGGGGAGCTGTTTTTT. It codes for CASKLMTGDLNTGELFF.